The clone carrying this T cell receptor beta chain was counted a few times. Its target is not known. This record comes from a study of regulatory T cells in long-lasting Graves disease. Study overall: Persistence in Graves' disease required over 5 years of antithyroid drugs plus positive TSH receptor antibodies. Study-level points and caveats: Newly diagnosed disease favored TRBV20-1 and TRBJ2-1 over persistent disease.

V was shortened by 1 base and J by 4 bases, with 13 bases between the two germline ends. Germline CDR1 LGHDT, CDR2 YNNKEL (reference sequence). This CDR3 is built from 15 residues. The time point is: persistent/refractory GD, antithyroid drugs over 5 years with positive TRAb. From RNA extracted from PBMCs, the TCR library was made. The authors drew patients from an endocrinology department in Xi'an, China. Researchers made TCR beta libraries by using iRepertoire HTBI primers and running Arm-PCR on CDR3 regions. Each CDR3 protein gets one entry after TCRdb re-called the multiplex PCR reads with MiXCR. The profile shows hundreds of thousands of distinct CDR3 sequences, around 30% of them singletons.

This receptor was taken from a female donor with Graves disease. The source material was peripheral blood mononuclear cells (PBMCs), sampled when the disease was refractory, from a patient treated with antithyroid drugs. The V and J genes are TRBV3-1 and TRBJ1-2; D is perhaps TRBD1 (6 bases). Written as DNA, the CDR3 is TGTGCCAGCAGCCAAGCAGGGGAGAGACTCTATGGCTACACCTTC. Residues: CASSQAGERLYGYTF.